The entry below gives a single TCR beta chain sequence along with its context. It has no known antigen specificity. Base qualities are not at hand, and no much larger clone is one base apart. This sample is drawn from a study of cytomegalovirus exposure and HLA in healthy donors (dated by TCRdb to about 2017). With regard to the full study: According to an earlier analysis of a few hundred of the donors, about 179 million T cells yielded over 90 million unique TCR beta sequences and 276 Gb of sequence data. An early release covering around 630 HLA-typed donors comprised about 300 gigabases of sequencing data and roughly 86 million unique TCR sequences. Of the 300 to 500 genotyped donors, less than 85% were placed in the genetic ancestry cluster associated with self-reported Caucasian donors. The study aimed to test whether signatures of past pathogen exposure could be identified by cataloging public T cell receptors. Using immunosequencing, the study profiled T cell repertoires from about 620 subjects and related those repertoires to cytomegalovirus serostatus. Along with the approximately 700-subject first cohort, a separate validation cohort of over a hundred different subjects was used. To predict cytomegalovirus infection status, the study combined high-throughput TCR immunosequencing, statistical association of individual TCRs with disease status, and machine learning. A later analysis re-analyzed previously published TCR beta repertoires from roughly 600 donors and added high-resolution HLA genotyping to study TCR occurrence patterns. The later analysis used no new phenotypic data to find candidate immune exposures, relying instead on TCR beta sequences and their occurrence across donors. An earlier analysis of about 620 of the donors applied high-throughput TCR beta sequencing to assess whether each TCR beta V gene segment acted as functional or pseudogenic. Donor age, sex, ethnicity and CMV serostatus were compiled together with the repertoire data. A later genetic analysis used genome-wide SNP genotypes for about 65% of the 666 donors, treating that subset as a discovery cohort. Every repertoire in the discovery cohort had been generated on one and the same sequencing platform. HLA typing covered class I and class II loci at four-digit resolution. The number of typed donors differed by locus: roughly 629-640 for A, B, C, DRB1 and DQB1; 522 for DQA1; approximately 610 for DPA1; and approximately 450 for DPB1. Because of strong linkage in the cohort, a handful of DR-DQ haplotypes were treated as single units for association and clustering. Among roughly 400 genotyped donors of the cohort, an average of approximately 240,000 unique TCR beta nucleotide sequences was sequenced per donor, of which approximately 19% were non-productive. What the research found in general, with its limitations: Cytomegalovirus status was reported to be diagnosed by the classifier with high specificity and sensitivity in both the original and validation cohorts. When HLA alleles, especially DR and DQ, strongly co-occurred, TCR associations were difficult to assign to individual alleles. Presence/absence analyses assumed roughly uniform sequencing depth across donors, an assumption that may not hold. The cohort was sequenced for TCR beta chains only, and without alpha or paired-chain data the features that could be detected were limited. A later analysis found that TCR association rates varied across HLA loci, with DRB1 alleles showing the most associated TCRs and HLA-C alleles the fewest. An earlier analysis of approximately 570 of the donors showed that most TCR beta V segments appeared in productive rearrangements either about 87% or about 30% of the time, which broadly matched IMGT annotations. According to a later analysis, most CMV-associated TCR beta chains appeared to be HLA-restricted, and the HLA associations seemed to be driven largely by CMV exposure. In a later analysis, HLA-associated TCR beta chains were found to be more clonally expanded and to have lower generation probabilities than equally common non-associated chains. The earlier analysis of about 600 of the donors excluded approximately 17 rarely observed V segments, including chromosome 9 orphons, because counts were too low. In vitro tests confirmed that a few of the cytomegalovirus-associated TCR beta chains recognize cytomegalovirus antigens. Most TCR sequences were observed very rarely across donors, whereas some public TCRs were present in many individuals. Correlated functional status among segregating V segments might be attributable to linkage disequilibrium, but an unknown experimental factor could not be ruled out. The study listed approximately 150 TCR beta chains as associated with cytomegalovirus. According to a later analysis, parvovirus B19, influenza, CMV and Epstein-Barr virus appeared linked to several top co-occurrence clusters. A further reported finding was that TCR beta sequences accurately predicted the HLA-A and HLA-B alleles for most subjects in the first cohort. A later genetic analysis reported fewer N-insertions in productive TCRs among donors in an Asian-associated ancestry cluster than the roughly 640-donor mean. The only immune exposure information available for the cohort was CMV serostatus. A group of highly shared sequence variants was considered likely to be a technical artifact of the sequencing pipeline. In a later genetic analysis, a missense DCLRE1C variant was associated with V-gene and J-gene trimming of TCR beta chains, and the association was replicated in an independent cohort. Because the 87-base-pair reads could not distinguish some IMGT-functional V segments, including TRBV6-2 and TRBV6-3, those segments were excluded. The authors suggested that the approach could potentially be generalized to other disease states and immunological phenotypes. At a false discovery rate of 0.05, a later analysis linked around 15,000 TCR beta sequences to specific HLA alleles. Because HLA typing was unavailable for some donors at each locus, only the typed subset was used in association tests.

Including the terminal cysteine and phenylalanine, the CDR3 comprises 14 residues. The entry retains the CDR3 DNA only, 42 bases that are in frame from base 1. The germline V gene yields ENHRY for CDR1 and SYGVKD for CDR2. Unmatched junction bases come to 9, with V trimmed by 7 bases and J by 6 bases. Libraries were prepared through the immunoSEQ multiplex PCR assay. For the multiplex PCR, a mixture combining 60 forward primers for TCR Vbeta segments and 13 reverse primers for TCR Jbeta segments was used. A multiplex PCR assay on genomic DNA amplified the CDR3 region of rearranged TCR beta genes. Amplified TCR beta libraries were sequenced as 87-base-pair reads on the Illumina HiSeq System. The authors' pipeline ran thus. In a later analysis, 80 million or so unique TCR beta chains were counted across the approximately 670 repertoires, and about 9.9 million of these chains were shared by at least two donors. Raw reads were error-corrected and collapsed into unique sequences by a nearest-neighbor algorithm in which closely related sequences were merged to remove PCR and sequencing errors. V, D and J gene segments were assigned by aligning CDR3 sequences to IMGT reference sequences. For a sequence to be retained, a match of at least six nucleotides was required to both a V gene segment and a J gene segment. Rearrangements were called productive when the CDR3 lacked stop codons and stayed in frame with V and J; all others were non-productive. CDR3 was defined according to IMGT convention as the region running from the second conserved V-encoded cysteine to the conserved J-encoded phenylalanine. The earlier analysis of 500 to 750 of the donors excluded any sequence lacking an unambiguous match to a single V gene segment. An earlier analysis of a few hundred of the donors classified V segments as functional when productive rearrangements were above 56.7% and as segregating when the standard deviation between donors was above 5%. A statistical classification framework was built to diagnose cytomegalovirus status from the catalog of TCR beta chain sequences. In a later analysis, V and J genes were assigned by comparing TCR nucleotide sequences against IMGT/GENE-DB human TR gene sequences. Using the TCRdist pipeline, a later analysis assigned CDR3 sequences along with most-parsimonious VDJ recombination scenarios. In a later analysis, each TCR beta chain was defined by its CDR3 amino acid sequence together with its V-gene family, and reads lacking a unique V-gene family were excluded. A later analysis removed 450 to 600 highly shared, low-generation-probability nucleotide sequences to deal with suspected cross-contamination and a sequencing artifact. In a later analysis, a clonal expansion index for each public chain was calculated from normalized within-repertoire ranks of inferred template counts. Generation probabilities in a later analysis came from a VDJ recombination model fitted to out-of-frame rearrangements, and those results were checked against IGoR. Hypergeometric tests were used in a later analysis to score TCR-TCR, TCR-HLA and TCR-CMV co-occurrence, with a repertoire-size bias correction applied to the TCR pairs. A later analysis estimated false discovery rates by permuting HLA or CMV assignments 20 times. In a later analysis, co-occurring TCRs were grouped with DBSCAN, and TCRdist sequence similarity was added when clustering was performed within HLA-allele-positive subsets. Co-occurrence clustering excluded repertoires with fewer than 30,000 or more than 120,000 public chains, plus five with anomalous nucleotide sharing. Imported from immuneACCESS, the table was reduced by TCRdb to in-frame sequences with V and J called. These copies leave out some clones; in studies compared against another copy, an unresolved V gene accounts for under half, and the cause of the remainder is not known. That table supplies the V and J calls and clone size; D and trimming were determined from the DNA. The sample yields fewer than 95,000 clones; about two thirds were counted once. Jointly, the top ten make up roughly 21% of the sample.

The cohort was made up of hundreds of healthy bone marrow donors. At the time of sampling, all cohort members were nominally healthy, though unrecorded immune exposures were likely present. The donor tested CMV seropositive, placing the donor among the approximately 290 seropositive members of the cohort. A peripheral blood sample was provided by each donor, and peripheral blood mononuclear cells were used for TCR beta sequencing. The Qiagen DNeasy Blood Extraction Kit was used to extract genomic DNA from the blood cell samples. The sample was PBMCs. The rearranged segments are TRBV10-3 and TRBJ1-2; 9 bases in the junction line up with TRBD1. This clonotype was obtained from a woman aged 50 to 65 in good health and CMV-seropositive. The CDR3 region: CAITPGQGNNGYTF. The DNA reads TGTGCCATCACTCCGGGACAGGGAAATAATGGCTACACCTTC.